What follows are 16 T cell receptor beta chains derived from one specimen sequenced in a study of blood T cells in healthy people across ages. It was with a sample-barcoded 5' primer and a J-beta primer mix that a second PCR of about 7 to 12 cycles was run. TCRdb reanalysed the 5' RACE reads using MiXCR and keeps one entry per CDR3 protein. In the table there are hundreds of thousands of distinct CDR3 sequences, less than 60% of which are singletons. The source material was blood. The source is a man older than 75 in good health.

The gene calls are TRBV29-1 and TRBJ2-1; 11 nucleotides line up with TRBD1. CDR3 size: 17 residues. Trimming took 6 bases from V and 7 from J; bases not matched to a gene: 17. Germline V lookup: CDR1 SQVTM, CDR2 ANQGSEA. This CDR3 is CSVPGQGVGGPYNEQFF. CDR3 bases: TGCAGCGTCCCGGGACAGGGGGTGGGAGGGCCATATAATGAGCAGTTCTTC.

This chain links TRBV14 with TRBJ2-3; no reliable D call. This CDR3 contains 13 residues. The germline V gene has CDR1 SGHDN and CDR2 FVKESK. Trimming took off 1 base at V and 5 bases at J, with 7 bases between the two ends. The CDR3 loop is CASSQALVDTQYF. The CDR3 DNA follows: TGTGCCAGCAGCCAAGCCCTAGTAGATACGCAGTATTTT.

The rearrangement joins TRBV7-8 to TRBJ2-1; 7 nucleotides match TRBD1. J gave up 0 bases and V 6 bases, and 5 bases lay outside the gene matches. The CDR3 spans 15 residues. The germline V gene encodes CDR1 SGHVS and CDR2 FQNEAQ. CDR3 nucleotide sequence: TGTGCCAGCAGAACACGGGACAGCTCCTACAATGAGCAGTTCTTC. It is translated as CASRTRDSSYNEQFF.

Concerning this clonotype: A much larger clonotype is one base distant, so this may be a read error. The chain has TRBV7-9 and TRBJ2-7; D remains unclear. CDR3 size: 12 residues. V lost 5 bases and J lost 0, with 5 bases in between. Germline V CDR1 and CDR2: SEHNR, FQNEAQ (reference sequence). CDR3 DNA sequence: TGTGCCAGCAGCATAAGCTCCTACGAGCAGTACTTC. Encoded protein: CASSISSYEQYF. Variable domain in full (rest from reference TRBV7-9 and TRBJ2-7): DTGVSQNPRHKITKRGQNVTFRCDPISEHNRLYWYRQTLGQGPEFLTYFQNEAQLEKSRLLSDRFSAERPKGSFSTLEIQRTEQGDSAMYLCASSISSYEQYFGPGTRLTVT.

Many counts were recorded for this clonotype. The chain employs TRBV10-3 and TRBJ2-3; D is tentatively TRBD1 or TRBD2 (6 bases each). The CDR3 is made up of 15 amino acids. In germline, CDR1 is ENHRY, CDR2 SYGVKD. Trimming removed 6 bases at V and 9 bases at J, with 22 bases between. The CDR3 DNA sequence: TGTGCCATCAGCTCCGTCGGGGGCTCCGGGTCCACGCAGTATTTT. Encoded protein: CAISSVGGSGSTQYF.

In this sample, this clonotype turned up a few times. J is TRBJ1-1 and V is TRBV12-3 or TRBV12-4; D unclear. This CDR3 region has 13 residues. Trimming removed 6 bases from V and 5 bases from J, with 13 bases in between. CDR3 nucleotides: TGTGCCAGCAGCCTCGGGTGGGAGACTGAAGCTTTCTTT. Its translation is CASSLGWETEAFF.

This clonotype came up a few times. J is TRBJ1-2 and V is TRBV12-3 or TRBV12-4; D might be TRBD1 (5 bases). The CDR3 length is 13 residues. Trimming took 5 bases from V and 2 from J, leaving 9 bases between them. CDR3 DNA sequence: TGTGCCAGCAGTCCGGACAAAAACTATGGCTACACCTTC. Residues: CASSPDKNYGYTF.

This sequence joins TRBV4-3 and TRBJ2-3, with D unresolved. Trimming took off 0 bases at V and 3 bases at J, with 7 bases between the two ends. The CDR3 totals 14 residues. CDR1 is LGHNA and CDR2 is YSLEER in the germline V gene. CDR3 sequence: CASSQEYRTDTQYF. CDR3 DNA: TGCGCCAGCAGCCAAGAATACAGAACAGATACGCAGTATTTT.

The chain links TRBV9 to TRBJ2-3; the D call may be TRBD1 or TRBD2 (6 bases each). Germline CDR1 SGDLS, CDR2 YYNGEE. The length of the CDR3 is 16 residues. Trimming stripped 0 bases from V and 5 bases from J, with 16 bases between. The CDR3 loop reads CASSVEVSGGGDTQYF. CDR3 coding DNA: TGTGCCAGCAGCGTAGAGGTTAGCGGAGGGGGAGATACGCAGTATTTT.

Concerning this clonotype itself: An end of the junction differs from the germline gene, which may be a read error. The chain joins TRBV20-1 to TRBJ2-1, with 11 bases matching TRBD2. Germline loops: CDR1 DFQATT, CDR2 SNEGSKA (reference sequence). This CDR3 contains 14 residues. CDR3 nucleotide sequence: TGCAGTGCTAGTCCGGGACTAGCGGCATACGAGCGGTTCTTC. Amino acids: CSASPGLAAYERFF.

This clonotype was counted ten times or more. The rearrangement uses TRBV12-3 or TRBV12-4 and TRBJ2-2, with a weak D call TRBD1 (6 bases). The CDR3 length is 15 residues. V was trimmed by 2 bases and J by 6 bases, leaving 13 bases between them. The CDR3 sequence is CASSLWLAGAGELFF. The CDR3 DNA reads as TGTGCCAGCAGTTTATGGCTAGCAGGGGCCGGGGAGCTGTTTTTT.

This chain uses TRBV4-1 with TRBJ2-7; no clear D. Germline V lookup: CDR1 MGHRA, CDR2 YSYEKL. V was cut by 0 bases and J by 0 bases, with 12 bases left in between. The length of the CDR3 is 16 residues. In DNA, the CDR3 is TGCGCCAGCAGCCAAGATAAGTCCGAGAGCTCCTACGAGCAGTACTTC. Translation: CASSQDKSESSYEQYF.

The V call is TRBV12-3 or TRBV12-4, the J call TRBJ1-3; a weak D match, TRBD1 (5 bases). Trimming took off 4 bases at V and 1 base at J, with 8 bases between the two ends. The CDR3 runs 14 residues. The CDR3 DNA reads as TGTGCCAGCAGTTGGGACCTTTCTGGAAACACCATATATTTT. Its protein product is CASSWDLSGNTIYF.

This clonotype was counted at least ten times. The genes are TRBV6-6 and TRBJ2-7, with D perhaps matching TRBD1 (6 bases). The CDR3 covers 15 residues. Germline V gene lookup returns CDR1 MNHNY and CDR2 SVGAGI (reference sequence). V was clipped by 6 bases and J by 0 bases, with 15 bases between them. As DNA, the CDR3 is TGTGCCAGCAGCCCATCGACAGGATTCTCCTACGAGCAGTACTTC. Its protein is CASSPSTGFSYEQYF.

This sequence joins TRBV12-3 or TRBV12-4 and TRBJ1-2, with D possibly matching TRBD1 (5 bases). Trimming cost V 2 bases and J 3 bases, with 19 bases left between them. CDR3 size: 17 residues. CDR3 nucleotides: TGTGCCAGCAGTTTATCTTGGGGCAGGGAGGGAGACTATGGCTACACCTTC. Translation gives CASSLSWGREGDYGYTF.

V and J are TRBV2 and TRBJ2-5, with 11 bases aligning to TRBD2. The CDR3 is 19 amino acids. Trimming at V came to 7 bases and at J to 2 bases, leaving 18 bases not matched to a gene. CDR1 is SNHLY, CDR2 FYNNEI, per germline. CDR3 in amino acids: CASKGRFGPSGGSQETQYF. The CDR3 DNA reads TGTGCCAGCAAGGGGAGGTTCGGCCCTAGCGGGGGGTCTCAAGAGACCCAGTACTTC.